A selection of T cell receptor beta chains follows, all from one sample in a study of T-cell reconstitution after alpha-beta-depleted transplantation in children. Each CDR3 protein gets one entry after TCRdb re-called the PCR reads with MiXCR. Among about 210,000 distinct CDR3 sequences, roughly 15% were seen once, and the ten largest hold 35% to 50%. The material sequenced was PBMCs, mostly from graft donor cells, taken 360 days after TCRalphabeta/CD19-depleted stem cell transplant. These receptors all stem from a male patient between 2 and 15 years old who had a stem cell transplant for acute lymphoblastic leukemia, so the T cells may come from the graft donor. Both conserved end residues are part of each CDR3. Each record gives: D gene, J gene, clone size, V gene, CDR3 protein, CDR3 DNA. The D gene is left open where the match is weak. Clone size is shown for a subset of rows, as once, few, many or a class of expanded clone.

TRBD1,TRBJ1-5,few,TRBV7-8,CASSLSRGGQGAYSNQPQHF,TGTGCCAGCAGCTTAAGTAGGGGGGGACAGGGGGCTTATAGCAATCAGCCCCAGCATTTT
NA,TRBJ1-5,NA,TRBV4-3,CASSQESGGSNQPQHF,TGCGCCAGCAGCCAAGAGTCCGGGGGTAGCAATCAGCCCCAGCATTTT
NA,TRBJ2-1,many,TRBV3-1,CASSQPLRGGQQFF,TGTGCCAGCAGCCAACCACTAAGGGGGGGTCAGCAGTTCTTC
TRBD1,TRBJ2-3,few,TRBV7-2,CASSLSGTGGSVDTQYF,TGTGCCAGCAGCTTATCCGGGACAGGGGGCTCCGTAGATACGCAGTATTTT
TRBD1,TRBJ2-1,NA,TRBV6-4,CASSLQGDPSEQFF,TGTGCCAGCAGTCTTCAGGGGGACCCTAGTGAGCAGTTCTTC
TRBD2,TRBJ2-2,NA,TRBV4-3,CASSQAGGWGGELFF,TGCGCCAGCAGCCAAGCGGGGGGATGGGGCGGGGAGCTGTTTTTT
NA,TRBJ2-5,few,TRBV7-9,CASSDFGGREETQYF,TGTGCCAGCAGCGACTTCGGGGGCCGGGAAGAGACCCAGTACTTC
NA,TRBJ1-1,NA,TRBV15,CATSRDRGRGNTEAFF,TGTGCCACCAGCAGAGATCGGGGCAGGGGGAACACTGAAGCTTTCTTT
NA,TRBJ1-5,few,TRBV6-1,CASSRSTLGPQHF,TGTGCCAGCAGTCGCTCTACATTGGGGCCCCAGCATTTT
NA,TRBJ2-5,NA,TRBV19,CASSYRVLGQETQYF,TGTGCCAGTAGTTACAGGGTTCTCGGACAAGAGACCCAGTACTTC
NA,TRBJ2-3,NA,TRBV5-1,CASSLDLFTDTQYF,TGCGCCAGCAGCTTGGATCTCTTCACAGATACGCAGTATTTT
NA,TRBJ1-1,many,TRBV18,CASSPSYGGDTEAFF,TGTGCCAGCTCACCAAGTTACGGGGGTGACACTGAAGCTTTCTTT
NA,TRBJ2-3,once,TRBV11-2,CASSLTWRSTDTQYF,TGTGCCAGCAGCTTAACGTGGCGTAGCACAGATACGCAGTATTTT
NA,TRBJ2-5,NA,TRBV5-5,CASSLAGAPTYQETQYF,TGTGCCAGCAGCTTGGCCGGGGCGCCGACGTACCAAGAGACCCAGTACTTC
TRBD1,TRBJ2-5,NA,TRBV12-3/TRBV12-4,CASRATGPGETQYF,TGTGCCAGCAGAGCGACAGGGCCGGGAGAGACCCAGTACTTC